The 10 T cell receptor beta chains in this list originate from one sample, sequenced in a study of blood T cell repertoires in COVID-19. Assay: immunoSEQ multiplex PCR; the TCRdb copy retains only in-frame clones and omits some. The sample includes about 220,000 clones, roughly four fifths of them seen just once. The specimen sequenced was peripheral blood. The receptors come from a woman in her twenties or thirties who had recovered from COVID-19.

The CDR3 bases are TGTGCTAGTGGTTTAGGGGCGGAGGGGTCTTACGAGCAGTACTTC. Translated, it gives CASGLGAEGSYEQYF. The chain is built from TRBV12-5 and TRBJ2-7, with a possible D match to TRBD2 (6 bases). V was clipped by 3 bases and J by 4 bases, with 16 bases between them. The CDR3 loop spans 15 amino acids. Germline V gene sequence: CDR1 LGHNT, CDR2 FRNRAP. Complete variable domain (other parts from reference TRBV12-5 and TRBJ2-7): DARVTQTPRHKVTEMGQEVTMRCQPILGHNTVFWYRQTMMQGLELLAYFRNRAPLDDSGMPKDRFSAEMPDATLATLKIQPSEPRDSAVYFCASGLGAEGSYEQYFGPGTRLTVT.

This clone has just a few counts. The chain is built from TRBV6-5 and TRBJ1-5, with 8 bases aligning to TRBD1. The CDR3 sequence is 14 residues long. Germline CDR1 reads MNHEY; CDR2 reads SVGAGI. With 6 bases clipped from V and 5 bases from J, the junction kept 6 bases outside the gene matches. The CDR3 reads CASSRQGQDQPQHF. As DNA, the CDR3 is TGTGCCAGCAGCCGACAGGGGCAAGATCAGCCCCAGCATTTT.

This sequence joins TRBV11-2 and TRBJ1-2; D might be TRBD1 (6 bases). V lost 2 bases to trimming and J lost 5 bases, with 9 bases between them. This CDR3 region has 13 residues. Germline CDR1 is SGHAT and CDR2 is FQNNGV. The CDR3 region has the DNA TGTGCCAGCAGCTTAAGGGGGTTTTATGGCTACACCTTC. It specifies CASSLRGFYGYTF.

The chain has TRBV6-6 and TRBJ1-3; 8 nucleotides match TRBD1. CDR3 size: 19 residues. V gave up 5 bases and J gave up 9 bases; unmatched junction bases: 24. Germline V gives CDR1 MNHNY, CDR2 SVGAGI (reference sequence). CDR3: CASSLKVPGGPTLEGTIYF. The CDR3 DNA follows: TGTGCCAGCAGTCTTAAGGTGCCAGGGGGCCCAACTCTGGAAGGCACCATATATTTT.

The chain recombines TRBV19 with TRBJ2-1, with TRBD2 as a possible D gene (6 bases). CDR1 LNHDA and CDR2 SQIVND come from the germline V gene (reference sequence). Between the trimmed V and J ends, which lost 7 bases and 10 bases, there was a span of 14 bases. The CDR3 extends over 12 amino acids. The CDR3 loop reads CASKAREGEQFF. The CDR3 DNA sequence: TGTGCCAGTAAGGCGCGGGAAGGCGAGCAGTTCTTC.

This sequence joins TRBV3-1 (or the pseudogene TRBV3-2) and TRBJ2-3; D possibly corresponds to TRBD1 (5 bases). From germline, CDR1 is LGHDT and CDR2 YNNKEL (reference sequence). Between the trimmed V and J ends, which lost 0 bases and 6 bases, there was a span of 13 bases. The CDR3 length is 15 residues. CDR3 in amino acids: CASSQDQGRKDTQYF. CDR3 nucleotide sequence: TGTGCCAGCAGCCAAGATCAGGGCCGGAAGGATACGCAGTATTTT.

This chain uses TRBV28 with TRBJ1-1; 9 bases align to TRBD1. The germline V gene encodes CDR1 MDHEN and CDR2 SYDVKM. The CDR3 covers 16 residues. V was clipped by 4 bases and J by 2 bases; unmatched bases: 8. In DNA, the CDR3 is TGTGCCAGCAGTTCACACAGGGGGCGTGGTAACACTGAAGCTTTCTTT. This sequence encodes CASSSHRGRGNTEAFF. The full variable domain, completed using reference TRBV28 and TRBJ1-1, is DVKVTQSSRYLVKRTGEKVFLECVQDMDHENMFWYRQDPGLGLRLIYFSYDVKMKEKGDIPEGYSVSREKKERFSLILESASTNQTSMYLCASSSHRGRGNTEAFFGQGTRLTVV.

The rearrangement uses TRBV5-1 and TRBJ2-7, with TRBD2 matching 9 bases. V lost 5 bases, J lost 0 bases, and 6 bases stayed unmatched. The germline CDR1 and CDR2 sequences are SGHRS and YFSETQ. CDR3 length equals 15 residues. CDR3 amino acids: CASSLSGGFSYEQYF. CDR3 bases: TGCGCCAGCAGTCTTAGCGGGGGTTTCTCCTACGAGCAGTACTTC.

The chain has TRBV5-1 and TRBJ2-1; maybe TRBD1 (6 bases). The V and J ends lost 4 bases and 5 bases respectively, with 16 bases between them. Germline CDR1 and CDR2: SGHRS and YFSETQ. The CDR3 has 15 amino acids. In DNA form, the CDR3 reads TGCGCCAGCAGCCTGTCAGGGGATCAAAACAATGAGCAGTTCTTC. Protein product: CASSLSGDQNNEQFF.

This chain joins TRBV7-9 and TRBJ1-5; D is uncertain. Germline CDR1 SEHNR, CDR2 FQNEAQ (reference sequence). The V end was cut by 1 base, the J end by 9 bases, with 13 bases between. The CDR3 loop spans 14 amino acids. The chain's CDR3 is CASSLDVAPGPQHF. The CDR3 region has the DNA TGTGCCAGCAGCTTAGATGTTGCCCCGGGGCCCCAGCATTTT.